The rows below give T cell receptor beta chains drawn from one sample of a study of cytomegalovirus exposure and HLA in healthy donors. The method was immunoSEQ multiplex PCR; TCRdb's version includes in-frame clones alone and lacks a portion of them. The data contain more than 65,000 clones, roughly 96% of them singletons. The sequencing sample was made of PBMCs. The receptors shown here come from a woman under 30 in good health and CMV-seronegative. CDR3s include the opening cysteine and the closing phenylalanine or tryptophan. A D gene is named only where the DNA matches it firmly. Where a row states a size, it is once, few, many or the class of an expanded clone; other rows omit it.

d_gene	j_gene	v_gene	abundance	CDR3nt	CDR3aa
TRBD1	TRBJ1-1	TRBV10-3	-	TGTGCCATCAGTGTCGGGACAGGGAACACTGAAGCTTTCTTT	CAISVGTGNTEAFF
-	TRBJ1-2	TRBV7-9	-	TGTGCCAGCATCCCGCCCGGGTTCGACTATGGCTACACCTTC	CASIPPGFDYGYTF
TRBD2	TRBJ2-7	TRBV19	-	TGTGCCAGTAGCCCACTAGCGGGATCCTCCTACGAGCAGTACTTC	CASSPLAGSSYEQYF
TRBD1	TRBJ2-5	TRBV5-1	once	TGCGCCAGCAGCTATTTCACAGGGGAAGAGACCCAGTACTTC	CASSYFTGEETQYF
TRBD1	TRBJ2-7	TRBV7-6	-	TGTGCCAGCAGCTTAGAGGGACAGGCCTACGAGCAGTACTTC	CASSLEGQAYEQYF
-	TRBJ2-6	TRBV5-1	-	TGCGCCAGCACTCTACAGGTAACTGGGGCCAACGTCCTGACTTTC	CASTLQVTGANVLTF
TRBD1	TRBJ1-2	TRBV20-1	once	TGCGGGGGGACAGGGGGCGATGGCTACACCTTC	CGGTGGDGYTF
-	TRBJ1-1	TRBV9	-	TGTGCCAGCAGCGTAGAGGAGCAGGGGAACACTGAAGCTTTCTTT	CASSVEEQGNTEAFF
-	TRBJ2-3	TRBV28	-	TGTGCCAGCACCACCTCCCTGGGGGGACCTCCGGATACGCAGTATTTT	CASTTSLGGPPDTQYF
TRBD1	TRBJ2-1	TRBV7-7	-	TGTGCCAGCAGCCCAGGGACAGGGGGCTTCATCAGCTCCTACAATGAGCAGTTCTTC	CASSPGTGGFISSYNEQFF
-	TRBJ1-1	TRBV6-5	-	TGTGCCAGCAGCTATGAGGTGGTGAACACTGAAGCTTTCTTT	CASSYEVVNTEAFF
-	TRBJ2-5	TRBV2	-	TGTGCCAGCAGTGTACTCCTACAAGAGACCCAGTACTTC	CASSVLLQETQYF
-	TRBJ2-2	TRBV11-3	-	TGTGCCAGCAGCTTAGAACAGGGCTCCACCGGGGAGCTGTTTTTT	CASSLEQGSTGELFF
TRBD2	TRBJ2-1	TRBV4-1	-	TGCGCCAGCAGCCCCTTAGCGGGAGGAGGCAATGAGCAGTTCTTC	CASSPLAGGGNEQFF
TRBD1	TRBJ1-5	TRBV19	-	TGTGCCAGTAGTATTGGCACAGGGGGCGCGGCTAATCAGCCCCAGCATTTT	CASSIGTGGAANQPQHF
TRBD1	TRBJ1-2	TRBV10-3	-	TGTGCCATCAGCCAGGACAGGGGGTATGGCTACACCTTC	CAISQDRGYGYTF
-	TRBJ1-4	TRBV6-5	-	TGTGCCAGCAAGGGGATCACAACTAATGAAAAACTGTTTTTT	CASKGITTNEKLFF
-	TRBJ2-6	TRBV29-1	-	TGCAGCGTTGAAGATCCTACTGGGGCCAACGTCCTGACTTTC	CSVEDPTGANVLTF
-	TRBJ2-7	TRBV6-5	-	TGTGCCAGCAGTTTAGACGCTACAGGATACGAGCAGTACTTC	CASSLDATGYEQYF
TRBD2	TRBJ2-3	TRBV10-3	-	TGTGCCATTGGGACTAGCGGTAACACAGATACGCAGTATTTT	CAIGTSGNTDTQYF
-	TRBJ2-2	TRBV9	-	TGTGCCAGCAGCGTAGAACTAGCAGAGAACACCGGGGAGCTGTTTTTT	CASSVELAENTGELFF
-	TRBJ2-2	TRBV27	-	TGTGCCAGCAGTTTAAGGATGGGACAACTCACCGGGGAGCTGTTTTTT	CASSLRMGQLTGELFF
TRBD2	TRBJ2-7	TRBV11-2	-	TGTGCCAGCAGCGGGACTAGCGGGAGCTCCTACGAGCAGTACTTC	CASSGTSGSSYEQYF
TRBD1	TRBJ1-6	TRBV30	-	TGTGCCTGGAGTCCCGGGACAGGGGGTTCACCCCTCCACTTT	CAWSPGTGGSPLHF
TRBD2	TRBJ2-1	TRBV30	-	TGTGCCTGGAGTCGAGACTACGGACTAGCGGGAGCCTCTGAGCAGTTCTTC	CAWSRDYGLAGASEQFF
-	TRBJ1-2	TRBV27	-	TGTGCCAGCAGAAACGGACAGATTCCGAACTATGGCTACACCTTC	CASRNGQIPNYGYTF
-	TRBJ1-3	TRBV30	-	TGTGCCTGGAGTGTAACAGGCGGAAACACCATATATTTT	CAWSVTGGNTIYF
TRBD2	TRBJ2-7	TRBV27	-	TGTGCCAGCAGTTTCGGGGGGGGGAGTAGCGGGAAAGGAGGCGAGCAGTACTTC	CASSFGGGSSGKGGEQYF
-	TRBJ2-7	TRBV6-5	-	TGTGCCAGCAGTGGACAGCCCTACGAGCAGTACTTC	CASSGQPYEQYF
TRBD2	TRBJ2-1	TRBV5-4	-	TGTGCCAGCAGCTTTGGTCTAGCGGGAGGAAATGAGCAGTTCTTC	CASSFGLAGGNEQFF
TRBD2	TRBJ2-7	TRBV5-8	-	TGTGCCAGCAGCTTGGATGTAGCGGGAACCACCTACGAGCAGTACTTC	CASSLDVAGTTYEQYF
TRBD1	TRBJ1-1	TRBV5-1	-	TGCGCCAGCAGCTTGGTAGGACAGGACAAAGCTTTCTTT	CASSLVGQDKAFF
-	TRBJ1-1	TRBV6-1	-	TGTGCCAGCAGTCCTCTTTACAGGGAGGGCACTGAAGCTTTCTTT	CASSPLYREGTEAFF
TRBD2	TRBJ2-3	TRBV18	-	TGTGCCAGCTCACCGGTAGCGGGAGCGACAGATACGCAGTATTTT	CASSPVAGATDTQYF
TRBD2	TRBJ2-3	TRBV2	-	TGTGCCAGCCTTACTAGCGCGAGCACAGATACGCAGTATTTT	CASLTSASTDTQYF
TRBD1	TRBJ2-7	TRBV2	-	TGTGCCAGCAGTGCCGAGACAGGGGGGTACGAGCAGTACTTC	CASSAETGGYEQYF
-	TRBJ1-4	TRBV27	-	TGTGCCAGCAGTCCGATCGACAGATCCTACCAAAAACTGTTTTTT	CASSPIDRSYQKLFF
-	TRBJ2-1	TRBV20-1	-	TGCAGTGCTACTAACAATGAGCAGTTCTTC	CSATNNEQFF
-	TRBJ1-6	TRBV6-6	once	TGTGCCAGCAGTTACCCCGGAGGGTCACCCCTCCACTTT	CASSYPGGSPLHF
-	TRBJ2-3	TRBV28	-	TGTGCCAGCAGTTTATACAGGGCTAGCACAGATACGCAGTATTTT	CASSLYRASTDTQYF
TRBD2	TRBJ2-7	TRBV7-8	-	TGTGCCAGCAGCTTAGGACTAGCGGGAACCGAGCAGTACTTC	CASSLGLAGTEQYF
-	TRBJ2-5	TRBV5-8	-	TGTGCCATGACACCCCAAGAGACCCAGTACTTC	CAMTPQETQYF
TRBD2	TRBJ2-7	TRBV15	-	TGTGCCACCAGCAGAGAGGCATTTGGACTAGCGGCCTACGAGCAGTACTTC	CATSREAFGLAAYEQYF
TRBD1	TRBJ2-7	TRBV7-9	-	TGTGCCAGCAGCTCATCGACAGGGAAAGCCTACGAGCAGTACTTC	CASSSSTGKAYEQYF